A single T cell receptor beta chain is shown here with its context. Its antigen is unidentified. The sample is drawn from a study of T cell responses to AZD1222 COVID-19 vaccine. Across the study: Second-dose intervals near 4 or 12 weeks were combined. Study-level findings and limits: Clonal diversity may have been underestimated in mostly white British donors. All repertoire sampling was performed exclusively after the peak T cell response. Baseline seropositives among AZD1222 recipients totaled only five or six.

Measured with immunoSEQ multiplex PCR; TCRdb has only the in-frame clones, and not every one. Counted here are roughly 120,000 clones, 80% to 90% occurring once; the ten biggest clones make up roughly 2.4%. The CDR3 runs 14 residues. CDR1 is SGDLS and CDR2 is YYNGEE in the germline V gene. V gave up 0 bases and J gave up 3 bases, with 10 bases separating them. This TCR came from an adult in good health. The rearrangement joins TRBV9 to TRBJ2-7; perhaps TRBD2 as D (6 bases). The sample in question was peripheral blood, obtained on day 0 of AZD1222 vaccination. The CDR3 DNA is TGTGCCAGCAGCGTAGGCGGTAGCGGCTACGAGCAGTACTTC. Protein: CASSVGGSGYEQYF.